These 32 T cell receptor beta chains were all obtained from the same sample, sequenced in a study of T-cell memory formation after mild COVID-19. TCRdb redid the calling of the 5' RACE reads with MiXCR, one entry per CDR3 protein. The sample lists tens of thousands of distinct CDR3 sequences; 11% to 15% were seen once. Sequencing was carried out using PBMCs or a T cell subset sorted from them (not recorded which). These receptors were obtained from an adult woman who had mild COVID-19 (a few samples of this study predate the infection). Cell type and time point are not known.

This clonotype was counted a few times. The chain uses TRBV3-1 and TRBJ2-5; tentatively, D is TRBD1 or TRBD2 (5 bases each). Germline V lookup: CDR1 LGHDT, CDR2 YNNKEL (reference sequence). Between the trimmed V and J ends, which lost 5 bases and 10 bases, there was a span of 29 bases. CDR3 length equals 17 residues. CDR3 sequence reads: CASSETAPGTTSGSQYF. The CDR3 coding sequence is TGTGCCAGCAGCGAGACAGCCCCCGGGACCACCTCGGGGAGCCAGTACTTC.

This clonotype has ten or more counts. The CDR3 protein is CSVPGGNEQFF. The CDR3 DNA is TGCAGCGTTCCCGGAGGCAATGAGCAGTTCTTC. The V and J genes are TRBV29-1 and TRBJ2-1, with D perhaps TRBD2 (5 bases). The CDR3 loop spans 11 amino acids. Between the trimmed V and J ends, which lost 5 bases and 6 bases, there was a span of 8 bases. Germline V gene lookup returns CDR1 SQVTM and CDR2 ANQGSEA.

A few counts support this clonotype. The conserved closing phenylalanine or tryptophan is absent in this CDR3, likely reflecting a read error. The DNA is omitted, as the CDR3 cannot be located on it reliably, and the CDR3 follows TCRdb's listing. V gene TRBV15 combines with J gene TRBJ2-7. The CDR3 adds up to 9 amino acids, both ends counted. The germline CDR1 and CDR2 sequences are LNHNV and YYDKDF (reference sequence). The chain's CDR3 is CATSRAGNT.

The chain employs TRBV2 and TRBJ2-1; 7 nucleotides line up with TRBD2. The CDR3 length is 14 residues. V shed 6 bases and J 9 bases; nucleotides not matched to a gene: 11. Germline V gives CDR1 SNHLY, CDR2 FYNNEI. The CDR3 loop is CASSWAAGESEQFF. DNA for the CDR3: TGTGCCAGCAGCTGGGCCGCGGGAGAGTCTGAGCAGTTCTTC.

The CDR3 region has the DNA TGTGCCAGCAGTTTACCCCACCGCAGGGGTACCTACGAGCAGTACTTC. The encoded protein is CASSLPHRRGTYEQYF. This chain connects TRBV28 to TRBJ2-7, with D possibly being TRBD1 (6 bases). V was pared by 2 bases and J by 2 bases, with 16 bases between. The CDR3 loop spans 16 amino acids. Looked up from germline, CDR1 is MDHEN and CDR2 is SYDVKM.

This chain links TRBV6-2 or TRBV6-3 with TRBJ2-5, with 7 bases identical to TRBD2. This CDR3 comprises 15 residues. The ends lost 6 bases at V and 4 bases at J; junction bases unmatched: 11. Germline V gene sequence: CDR1 MNHEY, CDR2 SVGEGT. CDR3: CASSHVGGRIETQYF. In DNA form, the CDR3 reads TGTGCCAGCAGCCACGTCGGCGGGAGAATAGAGACCCAGTACTTC.

This chain joins TRBV18 and TRBJ2-2; the D gene is possibly TRBD2 (6 bases). Deletions cut 3 bases from V and 5 bases from J, with 16 bases between. The CDR3 is 16 amino acids. Germline lookup yields CDR1 KGHSH and CDR2 LQKENI. The CDR3 reads CASSPLWGTSTGELFF. The CDR3 DNA reads as TGTGCCAGCTCACCCCTATGGGGGACTTCGACCGGGGAGCTGTTTTTT.

Many counts were recorded for this clonotype. CDR3 bases: TGTGCCAGTAGCGCCGGGACTAGTTCTTACGAGCAGTACTTC. Protein product: CASSAGTSSYEQYF. The V gene is TRBV19, the J gene TRBJ2-7, with 8 nucleotides matching TRBD2. The CDR3 extends over 14 amino acids. Germline loops: CDR1 LNHDA, CDR2 SQIVND (reference sequence). The V gene end was trimmed by 6 bases and the J gene end by 4 bases; junction bases not matched to a gene: 8.

The V gene is TRBV12-3 or TRBV12-4, the J gene TRBJ2-1; the D gene is possibly TRBD2 (6 bases). The CDR3 totals 15 residues. Trimming took off 5 bases at V and 5 bases at J, with 16 bases between the two ends. The CDR3 DNA reads as TGTGCCAGCAGTCTGACTAGTAAGCCCGACAATGAGCAGTTCTTC. Its protein product is CASSLTSKPDNEQFF.

Many counts were recorded for this clonotype. V gene TRBV5-1 combines with J gene TRBJ2-5, with D possibly called TRBD1 or TRBD2 (5 bases each). The CDR3 totals 16 residues. Germline V gene lookup returns CDR1 SGHRS and CDR2 YFSETQ. The V end was cut by 0 bases, the J end by 4 bases, with 16 bases between. The CDR3 sequence: CASSLAPGATLETQYF. The CDR3 DNA follows: TGCGCCAGCAGCTTGGCACCCGGGGCCACCCTAGAGACCCAGTACTTC.

This chain uses TRBV6-5 with TRBJ2-1; TRBD2 aligns across 14 bases. The germline CDR1 and CDR2 sequences are MNHEY and SVGAGI. The CDR3 sequence is 14 residues long. With V trimmed by 6 bases and J by 10 bases, 5 bases remained unmatched. CDR3: CASSRLAGGGEQFF. The DNA of the CDR3 is TGTGCCAGCAGCCGACTAGCGGGAGGGGGGGAGCAGTTCTTC.

This clonotype has only a few counts. The chain has TRBV12-3 or TRBV12-4 and TRBJ2-1; TRBD1 matches 7 bases. Trimming cost V 5 bases and J 6 bases; bases outside gene matches: 10. The CDR3 runs to 15 residues. As DNA, the CDR3 is TGTGCCAGCAGTGCCAGACAGGGTAGTCGCAATGAGCAGTTCTTC. This codes for CASSARQGSRNEQFF.

The chain joins TRBV29-1 to TRBJ2-5, with TRBD2 identical over 13 bases. The CDR3 has 14 amino acids. Germline loops: CDR1 SQVTM, CDR2 ANQGSEA. The junction had 4 bases not matched to a gene; V was cut back by 4 bases and J by 5 bases. This CDR3 is CSVGTSGSKETQYF. The CDR3 DNA reads TGCAGCGTTGGGACTAGCGGGAGTAAGGAGACCCAGTACTTC.

J is TRBJ1-2 and V is TRBV20-1; the match to TRBD1 covers 7 bases. Germline trimming cut 0 bases from V and 2 bases from J; bases unmatched to any gene: 6. Germline CDR1 reads DFQATT; CDR2 reads SNEGSKA (reference sequence). This CDR3 region has 15 residues. CDR3 amino acids: CSARDEDRRNYGYTF. The CDR3 DNA sequence: TGCAGTGCTAGAGATGAGGACAGGAGGAACTATGGCTACACCTTC.

This clonotype came up a few times. The V call is TRBV5-1, the J call TRBJ2-7; D may be TRBD1 or TRBD2 (5 bases each). Germline V gives CDR1 SGHRS, CDR2 YFSETQ. Trimming took 2 bases from V and 2 from J, leaving 11 bases between them. The CDR3 spans 14 residues. CDR3 sequence: CASSFGTGTYEQYF. The CDR3 nucleotides read TGCGCCAGCAGCTTCGGGACGGGCACCTACGAGCAGTACTTC.

V and J are TRBV7-2 and TRBJ2-7, with 12 bases identical to TRBD2. Germline CDR1 and CDR2: SGHTA and FQGNSA. The CDR3 length is 15 residues. The trim removed 4 bases at V and 4 bases at J, leaving 5 bases unmatched. The CDR3 region is CASSSSSGGAYEQYF. CDR3 nucleotides: TGTGCCAGCAGCTCATCTAGCGGGGGGGCTTACGAGCAGTACTTC. Full variable domain (outside the CDR3, taken from reference TRBV7-2 and TRBJ2-7): GAGVSQSPSNKVTEKGKDVELRCDPISGHTALYWYRQSLGQGLEFLIYFQGNSAPDKSGLPSDRFSAERTGGSVSTLTIQRTQQEDSAVYLCASSSSSGGAYEQYFGPGTRLTVT.

The rearrangement links TRBV9 to TRBJ2-7, with TRBD1 as a possible D gene (6 bases). CDR3 size: 14 residues. V was cut by 2 bases and J by 2 bases, with 11 bases left in between. Germline CDR1 is SGDLS and CDR2 is YYNGEE. The CDR3 sequence is CASSVGDIPYEQYF. The CDR3 DNA is TGTGCCAGCAGCGTTGGGGACATACCCTACGAGCAGTACTTC.

The chain is built from TRBV15 and TRBJ2-3; TRBD1 or TRBD2 may be the D gene (5 bases each). Germline CDR1 and CDR2: LNHNV and YYDKDF (reference sequence). With 4 bases removed from V and 1 base from J, the gap between germline ends came to 18 bases. The CDR3 has 17 residues. This CDR3 reads CATSTKPGVGGTDTQYF. Here the CDR3 DNA reads TGTGCCACCAGCACCAAGCCCGGGGTGGGGGGCACAGATACGCAGTATTTT.

This clonotype was seen more than once but under ten times. For the CDR3, the DNA is TGTGCCAGTAGTAAGGGCCTCACTTCTTACGAGCAGTACTTC. Translated: CASSKGLTSYEQYF. The V gene is TRBV19, the J gene TRBJ2-7; D is unclear. Germline loops: CDR1 LNHDA, CDR2 SQIVND (reference sequence). Trimming pared 4 bases from V and 4 bases from J, leaving 14 bases between. The CDR3 is 14 amino acids.

The rearrangement links TRBV6-2 or TRBV6-3 to TRBJ2-5; either TRBD1 or TRBD2 may fit D (5 bases each). V was shortened by 7 bases and J by 0 bases, with 12 bases between the two germline ends. Germline V gene lookup returns CDR1 MNHEY and CDR2 SVGEGT. There are 14 residues in the CDR3. The CDR3 DNA sequence: TGTGCCAGCAAACCCCGGGACGACCAAGAGACCCAGTACTTC. It specifies CASKPRDDQETQYF.

A few counts support this clonotype. The chain joins TRBV27 to TRBJ2-1; 9 bases are a match to TRBD1. Germline loops: CDR1 MNHEY, CDR2 SMNVEV (reference sequence). The CDR3 runs to 13 residues. The trim removed 8 bases at V and 8 bases at J, leaving 7 bases unmatched. CDR3 in DNA: TGTGCCAGCGGACAGGGGCGCGGCGATGAGCAGTTCTTC. Translation: CASGQGRGDEQFF.

This clonotype was seen a handful of times. This chain uses TRBV7-3 with TRBJ2-3; D is ambiguous. This CDR3 is built from 15 residues. The germline gives CDR1 SGHTA, CDR2 FQGTGA. V shed 2 bases and J shed 2 bases, with 11 bases lying between them. The CDR3 sequence is CASSLGTINTDTQYF. CDR3 DNA: TGTGCCAGCAGCTTAGGAACTATCAACACAGATACGCAGTATTTT.

This clonotype turned up a few times. The rearrangement joins TRBV7-6 to TRBJ2-7; no reliable D call. The CDR3 spans 13 residues. V lost 5 bases and J 4 bases, leaving 12 bases between the germline ends. CDR1 and CDR2 from the germline V gene are SGHVS and FNYEAQ. In DNA form, the CDR3 reads TGTGCCAGCAGCCCCCCCGGAGATTACGAGCAGTACTTC. Its translation is CASSPPGDYEQYF.

In its sample, this clonotype was seen a few times. This chain connects TRBV29-1 to TRBJ2-1; 10 bases are a match to TRBD2. The CDR3 sequence is 16 residues long. CDR1 and CDR2 from the germline V gene are SQVTM and ANQGSEA. The V and J ends lost 1 base and 2 bases, in that order; junction bases with no gene match: 5. The CDR3 region has the DNA TGCAGCGTTGAAGCCCTAGCGGGAGAGGCCTACAATGAGCAGTTCTTC. It specifies CSVEALAGEAYNEQFF.

This clonotype was seen only a few times. The chain couples TRBV24-1 to TRBJ1-2; TRBD1 is a possible D gene (5 bases). The V end was cut by 2 bases, the J end by 6 bases, with 15 bases between. Germline CDR1 KGHDR, CDR2 SFDVKD. The CDR3 extends over 15 amino acids. The CDR3 protein is CATSDYSGRVDGYTF. CDR3 bases: TGTGCCACCAGTGATTATAGTGGCAGGGTAGATGGCTACACCTTC.

This clonotype has only a few counts. The chain carries TRBV24-1 and TRBJ2-3; 9 bases map to TRBD1. V trimming: 3 bases; J trimming: 3 bases; junction bases outside the gene matches: 15. CDR1 and CDR2 from the germline V gene are KGHDR and SFDVKD. There are 19 residues in the CDR3. The CDR3 loop reads CATSDHPGQGVERTDTQYF. CDR3 nucleotides: TGTGCCACCAGTGATCATCCGGGACAGGGAGTTGAAAGAACAGATACGCAGTATTTT.

This clonotype was counted ten times or more. The chain combines TRBV7-8 with TRBJ2-6, with D perhaps being TRBD1 or TRBD2 (5 bases each). CDR3 length: 19 amino acids. Trimming removed 5 bases from V and 1 base from J, with 21 bases in between. Germline assignment: CDR1 SGHVS and CDR2 FQNEAQ. The chain's CDR3 is CASSPRAGSLPSGANVLTF. CDR3 sequence (DNA): TGTGCCAGCAGCCCCCGAGCAGGGAGTCTACCGTCTGGGGCCAACGTCCTGACTTTC. Full variable domain (missing parts from reference TRBV7-8 and TRBJ2-6): GAGVSQSPRYKVAKRGQDVALRCDPISGHVSLFWYQQALGQGPEFLTYFQNEAQLDKSGLPSDRFFAERPEGSVSTLKIQRTQQEDSAVYLCASSPRAGSLPSGANVLTFGAGSRLTVL.

This rearrangement joins TRBV5-5 to TRBJ2-7; 11 bases agree with TRBD1. V shed 4 bases and J 0 bases; nucleotides not matched to a gene: 3. The CDR3 is made up of 15 amino acids. Germline values: CDR1 SGHKS, CDR2 YYEKEE (reference sequence). The CDR3 sequence is CASSEGQGGSYEQYF. CDR3 coding DNA: TGTGCCAGCAGCGAGGGACAGGGGGGCTCCTACGAGCAGTACTTC.

The gene calls are TRBV20-1 and TRBJ2-3; 8 bases line up with TRBD2. The V segment lost 0 bases and the J segment 2 bases; nucleotides outside the gene matches: 16. Germline V lookup: CDR1 DFQATT, CDR2 SNEGSKA (reference sequence). This CDR3 region has 19 residues. The CDR3 bases are TGCAGTGCTAGAGATCTGGTCCAGCGGGAGATGGGGCCCACAGATACGCAGTATTTT. It is translated as CSARDLVQREMGPTDTQYF.

This clonotype was recorded at least ten times. The V gene is TRBV7-3, the J gene TRBJ2-1, with D tentatively TRBD1 (6 bases). CDR1 is SGHTA, CDR2 FQGTGA, per germline. This CDR3 has 16 amino acids. Trimming took 0 bases from V and 2 from J, leaving 11 bases between them. The CDR3 is CASSLTVGGTYNEQFF. The CDR3 nucleotides are TGTGCCAGCAGCTTAACTGTAGGGGGAACCTACAATGAGCAGTTCTTC.

This clonotype was counted a few times. The chain employs TRBV29-1 and TRBJ2-1, with TRBD2 matching over 10 bases. The trim removed 4 bases at V and 10 bases at J, leaving 28 bases unmatched. There are 20 residues in the CDR3. CDR1 SQVTM and CDR2 ANQGSEA come from the germline V gene. Here the CDR3 reads CSVATGLAVPSAGDYQEQFF. In nucleotides, the CDR3 is TGCAGCGTTGCAACTGGACTAGCGGTCCCCAGTGCGGGGGATTATCAGGAGCAGTTCTTC.

This clonotype was seen a few times. One end of the junction is discordant with germline, which a read error may explain. The chain has TRBV7-7 and TRBJ2-7; D ambiguous. Germline-derived CDR1 and CDR2 are SSHAT and FNYEAQ (reference sequence). CDR3 length equals 13 residues. DNA of the CDR3: TGTGCTAGCAGCCCGCAGGAGTCCTACGAGCAGTACTTC. It codes for CASSPQESYEQYF.